The T cell receptor (beta chain) described here comes from a study of blood T cell repertoires in COVID-19. The wider study: Samples taken during acute and convalescent COVID-19 were collected in the United States, Italy and Spain.

Under the authors' procedure: How many nucleated cells were present was estimated from reference gene primer amplification. Repertoires were generated with immunoSEQ multiplex PCR, while TCRdb's copy carries only in-frame clones and drops some. The V and J calls and clone size come from that table; D and trimming were worked out from the DNA. The sample yields 140,000 to 150,000 clones, 60% to 85% seen once. CDR3 length: 15 amino acids. Germline V gene lookup returns CDR1 MDHEN and CDR2 SYDVKM. V lost 2 bases to trimming and J lost 6 bases; unmatched junction nucleotides: 5. The rearrangement joins TRBV28 to TRBJ1-5, with 9 bases matching TRBD1. The sample comprised peripheral blood. This TCR was recovered from a man aged 50 or older with active or convalescent COVID-19. CDR3 protein: CASSLEQGAAQPQHF. The CDR3 bases are TGTGCCAGCAGTTTAGAACAGGGGGCCGCTCAGCCCCAGCATTTT.